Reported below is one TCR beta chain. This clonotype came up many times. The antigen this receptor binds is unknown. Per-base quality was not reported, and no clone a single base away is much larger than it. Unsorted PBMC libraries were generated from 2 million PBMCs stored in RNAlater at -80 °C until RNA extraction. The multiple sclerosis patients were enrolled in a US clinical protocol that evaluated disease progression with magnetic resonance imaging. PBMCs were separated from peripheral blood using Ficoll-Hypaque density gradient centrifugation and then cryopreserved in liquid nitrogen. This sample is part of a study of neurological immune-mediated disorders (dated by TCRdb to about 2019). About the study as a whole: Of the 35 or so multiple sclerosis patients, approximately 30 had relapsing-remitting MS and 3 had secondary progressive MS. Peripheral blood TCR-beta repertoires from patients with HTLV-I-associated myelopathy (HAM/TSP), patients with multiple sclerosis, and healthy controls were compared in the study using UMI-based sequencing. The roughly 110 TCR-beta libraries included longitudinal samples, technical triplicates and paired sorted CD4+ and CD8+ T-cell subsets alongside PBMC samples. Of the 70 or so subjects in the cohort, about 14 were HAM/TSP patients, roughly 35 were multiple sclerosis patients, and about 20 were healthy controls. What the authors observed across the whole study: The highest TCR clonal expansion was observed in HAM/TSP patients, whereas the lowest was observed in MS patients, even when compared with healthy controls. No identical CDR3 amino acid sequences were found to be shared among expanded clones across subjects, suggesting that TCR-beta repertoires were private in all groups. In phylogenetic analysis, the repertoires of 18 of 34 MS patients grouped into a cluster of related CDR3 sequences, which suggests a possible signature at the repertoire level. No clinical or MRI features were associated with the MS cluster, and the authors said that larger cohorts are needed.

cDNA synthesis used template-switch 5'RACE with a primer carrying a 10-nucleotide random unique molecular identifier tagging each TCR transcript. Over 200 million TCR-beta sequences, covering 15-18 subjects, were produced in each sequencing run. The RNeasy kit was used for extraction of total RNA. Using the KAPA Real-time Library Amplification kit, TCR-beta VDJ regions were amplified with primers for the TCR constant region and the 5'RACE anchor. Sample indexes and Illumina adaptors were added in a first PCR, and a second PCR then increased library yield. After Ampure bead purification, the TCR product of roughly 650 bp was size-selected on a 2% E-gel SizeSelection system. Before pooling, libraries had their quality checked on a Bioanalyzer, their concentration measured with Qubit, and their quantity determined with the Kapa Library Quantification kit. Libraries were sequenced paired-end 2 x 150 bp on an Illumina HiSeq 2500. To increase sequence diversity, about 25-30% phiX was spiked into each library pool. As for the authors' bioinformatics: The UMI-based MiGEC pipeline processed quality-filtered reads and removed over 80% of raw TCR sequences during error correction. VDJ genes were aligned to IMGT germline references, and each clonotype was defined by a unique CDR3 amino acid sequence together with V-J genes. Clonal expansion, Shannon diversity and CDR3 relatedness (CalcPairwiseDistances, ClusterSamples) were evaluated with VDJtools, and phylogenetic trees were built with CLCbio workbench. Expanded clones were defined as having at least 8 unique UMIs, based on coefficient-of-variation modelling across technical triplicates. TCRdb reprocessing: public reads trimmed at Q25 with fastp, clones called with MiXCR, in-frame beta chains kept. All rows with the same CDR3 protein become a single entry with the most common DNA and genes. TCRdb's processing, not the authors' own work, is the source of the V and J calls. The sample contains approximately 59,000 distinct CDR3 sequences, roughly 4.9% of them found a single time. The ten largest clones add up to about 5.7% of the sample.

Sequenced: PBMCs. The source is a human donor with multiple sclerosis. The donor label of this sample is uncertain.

The DNA reads as follows: TGCAGTGCTAGAGGGTTTTCCGGGACAGGGGGCACAGATACGCAGTATTTT. Translation gives CSARGFSGTGGTDTQYF. The V and J segments used are TRBV20-1 and TRBJ2-3, and 10 junctional nucleotides match TRBD1. CDR1 DFQATT and CDR2 SNEGSKA are derived from the germline V gene (reference sequence). V ends up 1 base short and J 1 base short, with an unmatched junction base count of 8. There are 17 amino acids in the CDR3, from cysteine to phenylalanine inclusive. CDR3 DNA only is kept here, 51 bases in frame from base 1.